A selection of T cell receptor beta chains follows, all from one sample in a study of blood T cell repertoires in COVID-19. Using immunoSEQ multiplex PCR, the repertoire was profiled, and TCRdb retains in-frame clones only, with some absent. The table has around 11,000 clones, 83% seen once; the top ten hold about 13%. The sequencing input was peripheral blood. All receptors derive from a human donor in a cohort sampled during active COVID-19. The CDR3 runs from the conserved cysteine through the conserved F or W. The order of the fields is V gene, J gene, CDR3 protein.

V: TRBV27
J: TRBJ1-1
CDR3: CASRQTWNTEAFF

V: TRBV18
J: TRBJ1-1
CDR3: CASSQGRGREAEAFF

V: TRBV15
J: TRBJ1-3
CDR3: CATSQERGRDGNTIYF

V: TRBV6-5
J: TRBJ2-1
CDR3: CASSRGLTTYNEQFF

V: TRBV28
J: TRBJ1-2
CDR3: CASSLTQAAGYTF

V: TRBV10-3
J: TRBJ1-1
CDR3: CAISPLGGSTEAFF

V: TRBV7-2
J: TRBJ2-1
CDR3: CASSLESRRLNNEQFF

V: TRBV5-1
J: TRBJ2-7
CDR3: CASSLDGTAVYEQYF

V: TRBV28
J: TRBJ2-7
CDR3: CASSRGTSGTYEQYF

V: TRBV19
J: TRBJ2-1
CDR3: CASSNLGDEQFF

V: TRBV28
J: TRBJ1-5
CDR3: CASRPLNRVGQPQHF

V: TRBV7-2
J: TRBJ1-2
CDR3: CASSPRKGALLGYTF

V: TRBV6-1
J: TRBJ1-4
CDR3: CASSEAAGQGEKLFF

V: TRBV5-5
J: TRBJ2-3
CDR3: CASSLPGLASTDTQYF

V: TRBV4-1
J: TRBJ2-7
CDR3: CASSQRTSGRGGITYEQYF

V: TRBV24-1
J: TRBJ1-5
CDR3: CATAGGGVNQPQHF

V: TRBV4-1
J: TRBJ2-3
CDR3: CASSQSKAAGVRTLPSTDTQYF

V: TRBV19
J: TRBJ2-4
CDR3: CASRDMTKNIQYF

V: TRBV2
J: TRBJ1-1
CDR3: CAKRDSRNTEAFF

V: TRBV15
J: TRBJ2-1
CDR3: CATSRDLGLLSEQFF

V: TRBV7-2
J: TRBJ2-2
CDR3: CASSLVLATGELFF

V: TRBV30
J: TRBJ1-1
CDR3: CAWSLQGNTEAFF

V: TRBV7-9
J: TRBJ1-4
CDR3: CASSRQGKANEKLFF

V: TRBV10-3
J: TRBJ1-3
CDR3: CAISEPRAGNTIYF

V: TRBV5-4
J: TRBJ1-5
CDR3: CASSTGGRGNQPQHF

V: TRBV11-2
J: TRBJ2-3
CDR3: CASSLVGLAGAGDTQYF

V: TRBV5-1
J: TRBJ2-1
CDR3: CASSLRGNAAYNEQFF

V: TRBV27
J: TRBJ2-2
CDR3: CASRHGGGTGELFF

V: TRBV7-9
J: TRBJ1-1
CDR3: CASSPPGSENTEAFF

V: TRBV5-1
J: TRBJ1-4
CDR3: CASSQQGGSEKLFF

V: TRBV27
J: TRBJ2-2
CDR3: CASSTSGRPPGELFF

V: TRBV6-5
J: TRBJ2-7
CDR3: CASSSSGQFHEQYF

V: TRBV19
J: TRBJ2-1
CDR3: CASSISGRAYNEQFF

V: TRBV2
J: TRBJ2-5
CDR3: CASRTQPGLAERQETQYF

V: TRBV28
J: TRBJ2-7
CDR3: CASSLDSARAHEQYF

V: TRBV28
J: TRBJ2-4
CDR3: CASSLQGLEAKNIQYF

V: TRBV19
J: TRBJ1-5
CDR3: CASSILTGGNQPQHF

V: TRBV18
J: TRBJ2-3
CDR3: CASSQLTGVPPDTQYF

V: TRBV29-1
J: TRBJ1-1
CDR3: CSVEDYGGSTETFF

V: TRBV7-9
J: TRBJ2-7
CDR3: CASSLRESSYEQYF

V: TRBV29-1
J: TRBJ2-7
CDR3: CSVGEGTGERYEQYF

V: TRBV19
J: TRBJ1-1
CDR3: CASSTGQMNTEAFF

V: TRBV5-1
J: TRBJ2-3
CDR3: CASSKQGGSVGDTQYF

V: TRBV28
J: TRBJ2-3
CDR3: CASSPTGGPTDTQYF

V: TRBV28
J: TRBJ2-7
CDR3: CASGQEHYEQYF

V: TRBV28
J: TRBJ2-5
CDR3: CASSLGGVQETQYF

V: TRBV14
J: TRBJ2-7
CDR3: CASSQHLNYEQYF

V: TRBV15
J: TRBJ2-1
CDR3: CATSKRGFSGRRDNEQFF

V: TRBV30
J: TRBJ1-1
CDR3: CAWTRRGREAFF

V: TRBV9
J: TRBJ2-3
CDR3: CASSVEASGSTDTQYF